The clone carrying this T cell receptor (beta chain) has a handful of counts. The antigen remains undetermined. These data belong to a study of T-cell memory formation after mild COVID-19. TCRdb itself ran the 5' RACE reads through MiXCR, one entry per CDR3 protein. The table has 450,000 or so distinct CDR3 sequences, around 20% seen once. Points from the study as a whole: Mostly located in CM and EM were contracting CD4+ clones, with contracting CD8+ clones located in EMRA.

Deletions cut 0 bases from V and 8 bases from J, with 11 bases between. This CDR3 comprises 13 residues. Germline CDR1 reads SGHDT; CDR2 reads YYEEEE. The receptor's source is an adult woman who had mild COVID-19 (a few samples of this study predate the infection). Cell type and time point are not known. The specimen was PBMCs or a T cell subset sorted from them (not recorded which). The rearrangement links TRBV5-6 to TRBJ1-2, with D possibly TRBD1 on 5 matching bases. The CDR3 loop is CASSLGRGRGYTF. CDR3 sequence (DNA): TGTGCCAGCAGCTTGGGAAGGGGCCGGGGCTACACCTTC.